This TCR beta chain came from a study of blood T cell repertoires in COVID-19. The CDR3 extends over 13 amino acids. Germline loops: CDR1 LNHDA, CDR2 SQIVND (reference sequence). The germline V and J ends were trimmed by 7 bases and 7 bases, with 11 bases remaining between them. Produced via immunoSEQ multiplex PCR; TCRdb's table is partial and in-frame only. The sample contains 160,000 or so clones, roughly 84% of which appear only once. Participant reports of clinical history set cohort assignment. The recovered donors of Cohort 3 showed two negative PCRs, clearance, or symptom resolution. The TCR originated in a man in his sixties who had recovered from COVID-19. The specimen sequenced was PBMCs or T cells enriched from blood (not recorded which). This chain joins TRBV19 and TRBJ1-6; D call uncertain. The CDR3 reads CASNQQPNSPLHF. The CDR3 region has the DNA TGTGCCAGTAATCAACAGCCAAATTCACCCCTCCACTTT.